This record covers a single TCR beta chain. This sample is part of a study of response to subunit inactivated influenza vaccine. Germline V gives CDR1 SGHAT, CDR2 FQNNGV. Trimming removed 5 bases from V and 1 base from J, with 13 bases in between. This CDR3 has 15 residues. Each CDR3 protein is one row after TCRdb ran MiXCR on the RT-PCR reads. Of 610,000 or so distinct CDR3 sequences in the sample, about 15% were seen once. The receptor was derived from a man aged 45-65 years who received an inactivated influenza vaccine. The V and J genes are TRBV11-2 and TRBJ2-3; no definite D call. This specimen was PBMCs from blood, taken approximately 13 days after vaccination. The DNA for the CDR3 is TGTGCCAGCAGCCAACCAGGAGAAGGCACAGATACGCAGTATTTT. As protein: CASSQPGEGTDTQYF.